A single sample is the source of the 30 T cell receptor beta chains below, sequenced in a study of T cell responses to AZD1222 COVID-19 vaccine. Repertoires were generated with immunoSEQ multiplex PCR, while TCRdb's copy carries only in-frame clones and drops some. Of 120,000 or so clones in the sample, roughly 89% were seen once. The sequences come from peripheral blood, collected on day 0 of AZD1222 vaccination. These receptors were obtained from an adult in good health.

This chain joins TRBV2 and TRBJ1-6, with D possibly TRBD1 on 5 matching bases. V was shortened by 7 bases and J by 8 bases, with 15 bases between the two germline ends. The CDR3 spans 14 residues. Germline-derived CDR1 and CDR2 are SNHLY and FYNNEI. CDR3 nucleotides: TGTGCCAGCAAACCGACAGATTCTCATTCACCCCTCCACTTT. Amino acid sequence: CASKPTDSHSPLHF.

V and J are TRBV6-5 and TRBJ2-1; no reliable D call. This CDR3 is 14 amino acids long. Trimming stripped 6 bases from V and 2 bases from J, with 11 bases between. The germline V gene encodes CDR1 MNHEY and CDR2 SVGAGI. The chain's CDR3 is CASRRLETYNEQFF. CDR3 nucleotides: TGTGCCAGCAGGCGGTTAGAGACCTACAATGAGCAGTTCTTC.

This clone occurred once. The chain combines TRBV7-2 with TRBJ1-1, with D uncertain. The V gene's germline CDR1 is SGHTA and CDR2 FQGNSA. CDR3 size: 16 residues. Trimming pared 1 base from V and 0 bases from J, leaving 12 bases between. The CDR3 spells CASSLGPSALNTEAFF. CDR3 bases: TGTGCCAGCAGCTTAGGACCGTCGGCCTTGAACACTGAAGCTTTCTTT.

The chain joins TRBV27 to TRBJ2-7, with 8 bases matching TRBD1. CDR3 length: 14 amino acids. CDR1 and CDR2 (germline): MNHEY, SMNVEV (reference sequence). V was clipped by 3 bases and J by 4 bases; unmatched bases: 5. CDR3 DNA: TGTGCCAGCAGTTTCGACCAGGGGGCTTACGAGCAGTACTTC. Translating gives CASSFDQGAYEQYF.

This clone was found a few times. CDR3 loop: CASSLSLPYEQYF. The CDR3 nucleotides are TGTGCCAGCAGCTTGTCCTTACCCTACGAGCAGTACTTC. This chain joins TRBV5-5 and TRBJ2-7; D is uncertain. The CDR3 sequence is 13 residues long. CDR1 and CDR2 (germline): SGHKS, YYEKEE (reference sequence). V lost 1 base and J 2 bases, leaving 7 bases between the germline ends.

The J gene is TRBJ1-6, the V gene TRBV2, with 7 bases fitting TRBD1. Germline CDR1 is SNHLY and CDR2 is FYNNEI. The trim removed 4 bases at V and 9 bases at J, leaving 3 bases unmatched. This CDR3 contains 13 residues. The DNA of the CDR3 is TGTGCCAGCAGTGCTGCAGGGGGTTCACCCCTCCACTTT. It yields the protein CASSAAGGSPLHF.

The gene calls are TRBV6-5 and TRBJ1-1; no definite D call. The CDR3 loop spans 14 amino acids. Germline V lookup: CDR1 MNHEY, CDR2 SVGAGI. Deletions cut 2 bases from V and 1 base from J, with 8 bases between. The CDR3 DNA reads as TGTGCCAGCAGTTACCGCCGGGGGAACACTGAAGCTTTCTTT. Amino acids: CASSYRRGNTEAFF.

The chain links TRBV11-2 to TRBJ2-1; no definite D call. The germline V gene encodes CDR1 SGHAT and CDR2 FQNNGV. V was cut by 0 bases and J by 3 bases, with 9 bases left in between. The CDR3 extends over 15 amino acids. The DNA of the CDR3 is TGTGCCAGCAGCTTAGATGTGGCAGACTACAATGAGCAGTTCTTC. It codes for CASSLDVADYNEQFF.

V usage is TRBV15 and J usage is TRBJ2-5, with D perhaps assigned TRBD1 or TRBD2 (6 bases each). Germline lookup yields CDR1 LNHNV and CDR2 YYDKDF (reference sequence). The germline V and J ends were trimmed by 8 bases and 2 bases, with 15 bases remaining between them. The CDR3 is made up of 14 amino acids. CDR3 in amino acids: CATCLGGQQETQYF. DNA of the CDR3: TGTGCCACCTGTTTAGGGGGGCAGCAAGAGACCCAGTACTTC.

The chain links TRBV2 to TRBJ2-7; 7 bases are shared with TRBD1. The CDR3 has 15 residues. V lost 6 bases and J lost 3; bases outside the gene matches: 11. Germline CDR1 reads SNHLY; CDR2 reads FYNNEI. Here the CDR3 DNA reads TGTGCCAGCAGCCCCCGGGACAGAGCGGACTACGAGCAGTACTTC. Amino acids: CASSPRDRADYEQYF.

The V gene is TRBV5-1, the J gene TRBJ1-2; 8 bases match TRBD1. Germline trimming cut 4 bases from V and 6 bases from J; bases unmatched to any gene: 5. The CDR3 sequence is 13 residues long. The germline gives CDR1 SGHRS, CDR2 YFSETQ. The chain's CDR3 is CASSPGQGDGYTF. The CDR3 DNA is TGCGCCAGCAGCCCAGGACAGGGAGATGGCTACACCTTC. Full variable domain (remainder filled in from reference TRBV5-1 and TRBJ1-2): KAGVTQTPRYLIKTRGQQVTLSCSPISGHRSVSWYQQTPGQGLQFLFEYFSETQRNKGNFPGRFSGRQFSNSRSEMNVSTLELGDSALYLCASSPGQGDGYTFGSGTRLTVV.

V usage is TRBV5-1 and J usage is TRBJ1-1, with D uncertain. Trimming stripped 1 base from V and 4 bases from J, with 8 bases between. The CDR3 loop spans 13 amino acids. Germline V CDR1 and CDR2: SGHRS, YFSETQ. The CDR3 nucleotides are TGCGCCAGCAGCTTGTTTGCTACCACTGAAGCTTTCTTT. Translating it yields CASSLFATTEAFF. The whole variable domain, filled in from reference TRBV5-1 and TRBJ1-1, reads KAGVTQTPRYLIKTRGQQVTLSCSPISGHRSVSWYQQTPGQGLQFLFEYFSETQRNKGNFPGRFSGRQFSNSRSEMNVSTLELGDSALYLCASSLFATTEAFFGQGTRLTVV.

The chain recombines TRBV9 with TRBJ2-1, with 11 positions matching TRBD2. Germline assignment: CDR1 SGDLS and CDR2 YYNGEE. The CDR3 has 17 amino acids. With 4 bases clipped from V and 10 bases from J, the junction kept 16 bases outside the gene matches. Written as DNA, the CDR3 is TGTGCCAGCAGCCCCGCCTCCGGGACTAGCGGCGAACGGGAGCAGTTCTTC. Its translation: CASSPASGTSGEREQFF. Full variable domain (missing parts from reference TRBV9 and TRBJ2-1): DSGVTQTPKHLITATGQRVTLRCSPRSGDLSVYWYQQSLDQGLQFLIQYYNGEERAKGNILERFSAQQFPDLHSELNLSSLELGDSALYFCASSPASGTSGEREQFFGPGTRLTVL.

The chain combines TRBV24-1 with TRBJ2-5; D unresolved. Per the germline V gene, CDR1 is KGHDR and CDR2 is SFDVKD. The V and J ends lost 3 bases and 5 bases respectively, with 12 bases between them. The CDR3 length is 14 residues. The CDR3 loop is CATSDPQIGETQYF. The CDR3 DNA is TGTGCCACCAGTGATCCGCAAATTGGGGAGACCCAGTACTTC.

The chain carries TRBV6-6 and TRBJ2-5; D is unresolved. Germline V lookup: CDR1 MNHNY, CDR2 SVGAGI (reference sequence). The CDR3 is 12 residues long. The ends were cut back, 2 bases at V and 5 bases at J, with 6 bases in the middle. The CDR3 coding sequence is TGTGCCAGCAGTTACGGGCAGGAGACCCAGTACTTC. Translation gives CASSYGQETQYF.

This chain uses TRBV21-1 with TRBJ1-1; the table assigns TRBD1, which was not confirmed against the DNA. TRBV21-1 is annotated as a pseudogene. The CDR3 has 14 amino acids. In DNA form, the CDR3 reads TGTGCCAGCAGCCTACTCAGGGCTAACACTGAAGCTTTCTTT. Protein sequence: CASSLLRANTEAFF.

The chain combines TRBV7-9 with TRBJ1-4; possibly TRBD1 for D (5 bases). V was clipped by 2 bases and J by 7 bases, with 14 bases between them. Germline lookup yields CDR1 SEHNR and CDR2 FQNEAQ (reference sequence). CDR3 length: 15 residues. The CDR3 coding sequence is TGTGCCAGCAGCTTAACAGGTTCACCGGGTGAAAAACTGTTTTTT. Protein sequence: CASSLTGSPGEKLFF.

CDR3: CASSLEGHRYEQYF. The CDR3 DNA follows: TGTGCCAGCAGCCTCGAGGGGCACCGCTACGAGCAGTACTTC. The chain couples TRBV27 to TRBJ2-7, with D perhaps being TRBD1 or TRBD2 (5 bases each). Trimming took 6 bases from V and 3 from J, leaving 15 bases between them. In germline, CDR1 is MNHEY, CDR2 SMNVEV (reference sequence). The CDR3 extends over 14 amino acids.

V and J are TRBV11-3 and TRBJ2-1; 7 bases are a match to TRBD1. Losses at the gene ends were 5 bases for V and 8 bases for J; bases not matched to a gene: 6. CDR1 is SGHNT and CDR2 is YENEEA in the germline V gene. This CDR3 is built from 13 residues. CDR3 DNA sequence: TGTGCCAGCAGCCCCCGAGGGGGCGATGAGCAGTTCTTC. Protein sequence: CASSPRGGDEQFF.

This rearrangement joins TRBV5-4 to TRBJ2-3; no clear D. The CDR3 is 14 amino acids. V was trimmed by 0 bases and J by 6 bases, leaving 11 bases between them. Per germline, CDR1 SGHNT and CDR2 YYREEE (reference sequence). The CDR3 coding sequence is TGTGCCAGCAGCTTGGGGTCCCGAGAGGATACGCAGTATTTT. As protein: CASSLGSREDTQYF.

CDR3 in DNA: TGTGCCAGCTCACCCGGGGGGCTTGGGAATCAGCCCCAGCATTTT. The encoded protein is CASSPGGLGNQPQHF. V gene TRBV18 combines with J gene TRBJ1-5, with a weak D call TRBD1 (6 bases). The V end lost 3 bases, the J end lost 4 bases, and 13 bases lay between the germline ends. The CDR3 consists of 15 residues. Germline V lookup: CDR1 KGHSH, CDR2 LQKENI.

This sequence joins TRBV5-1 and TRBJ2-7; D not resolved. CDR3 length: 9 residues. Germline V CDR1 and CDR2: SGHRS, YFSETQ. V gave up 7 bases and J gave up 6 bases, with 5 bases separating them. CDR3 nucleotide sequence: TGCGCCAGCCATTCCGAGCAGTACTTC. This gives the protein CASHSEQYF.

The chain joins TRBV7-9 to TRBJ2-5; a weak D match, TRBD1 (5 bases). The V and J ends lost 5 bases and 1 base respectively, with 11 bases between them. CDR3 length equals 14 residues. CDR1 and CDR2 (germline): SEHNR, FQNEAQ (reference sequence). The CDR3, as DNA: TGTGCCAGCAGCCCCCAGGGTTCCCAAGAGACCCAGTACTTC. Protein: CASSPQGSQETQYF.

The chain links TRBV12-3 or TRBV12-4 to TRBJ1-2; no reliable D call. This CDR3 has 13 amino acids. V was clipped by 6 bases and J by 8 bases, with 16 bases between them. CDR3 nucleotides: TGTGCCAGCAGCCCCGAACGTCGCGGGGGCTACACCTTC. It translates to CASSPERRGGYTF.

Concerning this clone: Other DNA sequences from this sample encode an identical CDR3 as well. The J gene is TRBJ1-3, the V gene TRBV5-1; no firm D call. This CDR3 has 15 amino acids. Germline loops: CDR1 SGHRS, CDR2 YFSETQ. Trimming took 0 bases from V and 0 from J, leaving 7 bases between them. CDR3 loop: CASSLVGDSGNTIYF. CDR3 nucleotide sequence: TGCGCCAGCAGCTTGGTTGGGGACTCTGGAAACACCATATATTTT.

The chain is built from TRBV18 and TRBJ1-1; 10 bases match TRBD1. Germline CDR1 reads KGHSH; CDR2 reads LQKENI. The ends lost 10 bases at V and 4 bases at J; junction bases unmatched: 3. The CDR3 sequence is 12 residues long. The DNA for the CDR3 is TGTGCCACAAGGACAGGGGGCACTGAAGCTTTCTTT. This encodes CATRTGGTEAFF.

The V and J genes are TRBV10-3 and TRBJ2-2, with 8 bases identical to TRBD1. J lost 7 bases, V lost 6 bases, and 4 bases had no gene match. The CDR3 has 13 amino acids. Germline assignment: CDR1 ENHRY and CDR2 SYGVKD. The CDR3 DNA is TGTGCCATCAGCTCAGGGGGCGGCGGGGAGCTGTTTTTT. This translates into CAISSGGGGELFF.

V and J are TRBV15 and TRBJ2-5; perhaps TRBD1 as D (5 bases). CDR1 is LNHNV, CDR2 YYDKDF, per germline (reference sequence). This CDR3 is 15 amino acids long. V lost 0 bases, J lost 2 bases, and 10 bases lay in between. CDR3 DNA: TGTGCCACCAGCAGAGATCGACAGCCACAAGAGACCCAGTACTTC. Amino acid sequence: CATSRDRQPQETQYF.

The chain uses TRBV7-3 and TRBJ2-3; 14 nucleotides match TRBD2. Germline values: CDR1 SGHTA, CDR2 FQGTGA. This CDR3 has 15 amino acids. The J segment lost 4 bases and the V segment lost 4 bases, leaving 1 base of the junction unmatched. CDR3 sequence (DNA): TGTGCCAGCAGCTCGGGACTAGCGGGAGCAGATACGCAGTATTTT. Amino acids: CASSSGLAGADTQYF.

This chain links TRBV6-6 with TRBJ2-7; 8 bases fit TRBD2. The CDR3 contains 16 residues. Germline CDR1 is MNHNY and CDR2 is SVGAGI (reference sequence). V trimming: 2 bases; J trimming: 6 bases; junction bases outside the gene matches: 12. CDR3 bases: TGTGCCAGCAGTTACGGGCGGCTCGGGGGGGAGGGCGAGCAGTACTTC. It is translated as CASSYGRLGGEGEQYF.